What follows are 18 T cell receptor beta chains derived from one specimen sequenced in a study of T cell responses to AZD1222 COVID-19 vaccine. Libraries were prepared by immunoSEQ multiplex PCR; TCRdb keeps only in-frame clonotypes and omits some of them. The data contain approximately 140,000 clones, 85% to 95% of them singletons. The source was peripheral blood, collected on day 0 of AZD1222 vaccination. The source of these receptors is an adult in good health.

V gene TRBV3-1 (or the pseudogene TRBV3-2) combines with J gene TRBJ1-1; D ambiguous. The length of the CDR3 is 11 residues. The V end lost 4 bases, the J end lost 7 bases, and 7 bases lay between the germline ends. The germline V gene encodes CDR1 LGHDT and CDR2 YNNKEL (reference sequence). The chain's CDR3 is CASSRVNEAFF. Here the CDR3 DNA reads TGTGCCAGCAGCCGAGTAAATGAAGCTTTCTTT.

The chain links TRBV5-4 to TRBJ1-6, with D tentatively TRBD1 (6 bases). Trimming stripped 3 bases from V and 8 bases from J, with 12 bases between. CDR1 SGHNT and CDR2 YYREEE come from the germline V gene (reference sequence). The CDR3 runs 14 residues. The CDR3 spells CASSSTGLDSPLHF. The CDR3 DNA reads as TGTGCCAGCAGCTCCACAGGGCTTGATTCACCCCTCCACTTT.

In this sample, this clone turned up a few times. The rearrangement uses TRBV29-1 and TRBJ1-1; D is perhaps TRBD1 (6 bases). The CDR3 length is 13 residues. V was trimmed by 7 bases and J by 1 base, leaving 13 bases between them. CDR1 is SQVTM, CDR2 ANQGSEA, per germline. The CDR3 protein is CSAAQGTNTEAFF. The CDR3 DNA follows: TGCAGCGCCGCCCAGGGGACGAACACTGAAGCTTTCTTT. Together with reference TRBV29-1 and TRBJ1-1, the CDR3 gives the full variable domain: SAVISQKPSRDICQRGTSLTIQCQVDSQVTMMFWYRQQPGQSLTLIATANQGSEATYESGFVIDKFPISRPNLTFSTLTVSNMSPEDSSIYLCSAAQGTNTEAFFGQGTRLTVV.

This chain uses TRBV6-2 or TRBV6-3 with TRBJ1-2, with 8 bases aligning to TRBD1. Germline CDR1 MNHEY, CDR2 SVGEGT. With 3 bases clipped from V and 4 bases from J, the junction kept 13 bases outside the gene matches. The CDR3 is made up of 17 amino acids. The CDR3 nucleotides are TGTGCCAGCAGTTATGAGAGTGGACAGGGCTTGCGCTATGGCTACACCTTC. Translation: CASSYESGQGLRYGYTF.

The CDR3 spells CATSSGQSYEQYF. The CDR3 DNA is TGTGCCACCAGCTCCGGACAGTCCTACGAGCAGTACTTC. This rearrangement joins TRBV15 to TRBJ2-7; maybe TRBD1 (6 bases). The V end was cut by 5 bases, the J end by 1 base, with 9 bases between. This CDR3 is 13 amino acids long. Germline V gives CDR1 LNHNV, CDR2 YYDKDF (reference sequence).

In this sample, this clone turned up once. The rearrangement links TRBV20-1 to TRBJ2-7; TRBD2 matches at 11 bases. Germline CDR1 and CDR2: DFQATT and SNEGSKA (reference sequence). Trimming at V came to 3 bases and at J to 5 bases, leaving 6 bases not matched to a gene. This CDR3 region has 14 residues. In nucleotides, the CDR3 is TGCAGTGCTAGTCTTAGCGGGAGGGCCGACGAGCAGTACTTC. Its protein is CSASLSGRADEQYF.

The V call is TRBV5-1, the J call TRBJ1-1, with TRBD1 identical over 8 bases. Germline lookup yields CDR1 SGHRS and CDR2 YFSETQ. The CDR3 sequence is 15 residues long. V shed 4 bases, J shed 2 bases, and the junction held 7 bases outside the gene matches. The CDR3 loop reads CASSRGQGGNTEAFF. CDR3 DNA sequence: TGCGCCAGCAGCCGAGGACAGGGAGGAAACACTGAAGCTTTCTTT.

A single count supports this clone. The chain links TRBV11-2 to TRBJ1-1, with 8 bases that match TRBD1. V lost 4 bases and J lost 3; bases outside the gene matches: 16. This CDR3 is built from 18 residues. Germline CDR1 reads SGHAT; CDR2 reads FQNNGV. The CDR3 nucleotides are TGTGCCAGCAGCTCGACCAGGGGGCGCGGGCTGGATCACACTGAAGCTTTCTTT. Translating it yields CASSSTRGRGLDHTEAFF.

The chain carries TRBV2 and TRBJ2-5; D perhaps matches TRBD1 (5 bases). The germline V and J ends were trimmed by 1 base and 1 base, with 10 bases remaining between them. Germline CDR1 is SNHLY and CDR2 is FYNNEI. The CDR3 spans 15 residues. CDR3 amino acids: CASSEGAGPQETQYF. CDR3 DNA sequence: TGTGCCAGCAGTGAAGGTGCAGGGCCCCAAGAGACCCAGTACTTC.

The chain uses TRBV5-4 and TRBJ2-1; the match to TRBD1 covers 9 bases. This CDR3 comprises 13 residues. In germline, CDR1 is SGHNT, CDR2 YYREEE (reference sequence). The junction had 2 bases not matched to a gene; V was cut back by 4 bases and J by 6 bases. Here the CDR3 reads CASSPQGANEQFF. Here the CDR3 DNA reads TGTGCCAGCAGCCCACAGGGGGCCAATGAGCAGTTCTTC.

The CDR3 DNA sequence: TGTGCCAGTAGTATAGGGACCTCCTACGAGCAGTACTTC. The encoded protein is CASSIGTSYEQYF. The chain employs TRBV19 and TRBJ2-7, with unresolved D. Per the germline V gene, CDR1 is LNHDA and CDR2 is SQIVND (reference sequence). The CDR3 spans 13 residues. The germline V and J ends were trimmed by 1 base and 0 bases, with 4 bases remaining between them. Drawing the rest from reference TRBV19 and TRBJ2-7, the complete variable domain is DGGITQSPKYLFRKEGQNVTLSCEQNLNHDAMYWYRQDPGQGLRLIYYSQIVNDFQKGDIAEGYSVSREKKESFPLTVTSAQKNPTAFYLCASSIGTSYEQYFGPGTRLTVT.

The V call is TRBV5-8, the J call TRBJ1-5; D perhaps matches TRBD1 (5 bases). CDR1 SGHTS and CDR2 YDEGEE come from the germline V gene. Trimming took 4 bases from V and 2 from J, leaving 16 bases between them. CDR3 length: 16 amino acids. CDR3 residues: CASSPGGSRGNQPQHF. DNA for the CDR3: TGTGCCAGCAGCCCTGGGGGGAGTAGAGGCAATCAGCCCCAGCATTTT.

The gene calls are TRBV11-1 and TRBJ1-3; no definite D call. Germline CDR1 is SGHAT and CDR2 is FQDESV (reference sequence). The CDR3 length is 15 residues. The V gene lost 2 bases and the J gene lost 0 bases, with 8 bases spanning the gap. CDR3 in amino acids: CASSLTTGSGNTIYF. The DNA for the CDR3 is TGTGCCAGCAGCTTAACAACGGGCTCTGGAAACACCATATATTTT.

This clone was detected a few times. V gene TRBV7-9 combines with J gene TRBJ2-1; D ambiguous. The CDR3 is made up of 13 amino acids. Germline V lookup: CDR1 SEHNR, CDR2 FQNEAQ (reference sequence). Trimming stripped 3 bases from V and 4 bases from J, with 7 bases between. DNA for the CDR3: TGTGCCAGCAGCTTCACCAGATACAATGAGCAGTTCTTC. This encodes CASSFTRYNEQFF.

J is TRBJ2-7 and V is TRBV18, with 12 bases identical to TRBD1. V lost 3 bases, J lost 4 bases, and 1 base stayed unmatched. This CDR3 has 14 residues. The V gene's germline CDR1 is KGHSH and CDR2 LQKENI. The CDR3 DNA reads TGTGCCAGCTCACCGGGACAGGGGGCTTACGAGCAGTACTTC. Its protein is CASSPGQGAYEQYF. Filled out from reference TRBV18 and TRBJ2-7, the complete variable domain reads NAGVMQNPRHLVRRRGQEARLRCSPMKGHSHVYWYRQLPEEGLKFMVYLQKENIIDESGMPKERFSAEFPKEGPSILRIQQVVRGDSAAYFCASSPGQGAYEQYFGPGTRLTVT.

The chain carries TRBV18 and TRBJ2-2; D gene unclear. The germline gives CDR1 KGHSH, CDR2 LQKENI. The CDR3 loop spans 14 amino acids. Deletions cut 3 bases from V and 5 bases from J, with 10 bases between. CDR3: CASSPLNPTGELFF. CDR3 DNA sequence: TGTGCCAGCTCACCCCTAAACCCGACCGGGGAGCTGTTTTTT.

In the case of this clone: Other DNA sequences from this sample encode an identical CDR3 as well. V is TRBV6-5 and J is TRBJ1-2; 9 nucleotides align to TRBD1. The V and J ends lost 5 bases and 4 bases, in that order; junction bases with no gene match: 2. The CDR3 is made up of 13 amino acids. The germline V gene encodes CDR1 MNHEY and CDR2 SVGAGI. The CDR3 DNA sequence: TGTGCCAGCAGTCGGGACAGGGCCTATGGCTACACCTTC. It is translated as CASSRDRAYGYTF.

This rearrangement joins TRBV12-5 to TRBJ1-5; TRBD1 matches at 7 bases. The CDR3 is made up of 13 amino acids. Germline assignment: CDR1 LGHNT and CDR2 FRNRAP. Germline trimming cut 7 bases from V and 4 bases from J; bases unmatched to any gene: 4. The CDR3 loop reads CASAATGNQPQHF. DNA for the CDR3: TGTGCTAGTGCCGCGACAGGGAATCAGCCCCAGCATTTT. The entire variable domain, with the rest obtained from reference TRBV12-5 and TRBJ1-5, is as follows: DARVTQTPRHKVTEMGQEVTMRCQPILGHNTVFWYRQTMMQGLELLAYFRNRAPLDDSGMPKDRFSAEMPDATLATLKIQPSEPRDSAVYFCASAATGNQPQHFGDGTRLSIL.